This T cell receptor beta chain was sequenced for a study of patients and donors after allogeneic stem cell transplantation. Germline values: CDR1 LGHNA, CDR2 YNFKEQ. J lost 4 bases, V lost 2 bases, and 12 bases had no gene match. The CDR3 contains 19 residues. This clonotype was picked up a small number of times. MiXCR, applied by TCRdb to the RT-PCR reads, yields one record per CDR3 protein. The table lists approximately 430,000 distinct CDR3 sequences, roughly 17% of them singletons. The receptor was isolated from a human donor who was either an allogeneic HSCT recipient or a stem cell or donor lymphocyte infusion donor (not recorded which). It is not recorded whose cells these are; they may come from a transplant donor. The specimen sequenced was blood, either unsorted or a sorted T cell fraction (not recorded which). J is TRBJ2-2 and V is TRBV4-2; 11 nucleotides agree with TRBD2. This CDR3 reads CASSQLGLAGRQVTGELFF. The DNA of the CDR3 is TGTGCCAGCAGCCAACTCGGACTAGCGGGTCGGCAAGTCACCGGGGAGCTGTTTTTT.